The present T cell receptor (beta chain) was sequenced within a study of T-cell reconstitution after alpha-beta-depleted transplantation in children. The V end lost 3 bases, the J end lost 4 bases, and 16 bases lay between the germline ends. This CDR3 region has 15 residues. Per germline, CDR1 SGHNT and CDR2 YYREEE (reference sequence). This sample's TCRbeta library carried unique molecular identifier barcodes. TCRdb reanalysed the PCR reads using MiXCR and keeps one entry per CDR3 protein. The table has about a million distinct CDR3 sequences, roughly 31% seen once. The chain carries TRBV5-4 and TRBJ1-1, with D maybe TRBD1 (5 bases). Sequenced material: PBMCs, mostly from graft donor cells, taken 360 days after TCRalphabeta/CD19-depleted stem cell transplant. The clonotype originates from a boy less than two years old who had a stem cell transplant for SCID, so the T cells may come from the graft donor. The CDR3 nucleotides are TGTGCCAGCAGCTCCCATCCCCAGGGTACCACTGAAGCTTTCTTT. This encodes CASSSHPQGTTEAFF.